A selection of T cell receptor beta chains follows, all from one sample in a study of CD8 T cells in Susac syndrome. TCRdb used MiXCR to reprocess the immunoSEQ multiplex PCR reads, holding one entry per CDR3 protein. This sample has a few hundred thousand distinct CDR3 sequences, with roughly 81% found just once. Sequencing used CD8+ T cells from PBMCs. The receptors stem from a human donor with multiple sclerosis. Both conserved end residues are part of each CDR3. The D gene is left open where the match is weak. Not every row has a clone size; where given, it reads once, few, many or a size class.

d_call j_call v_call clone_size cdr3_aa cdr3_nt
TRBD1 TRBJ2-7 TRBV5-6 - CASTYSTGVYEQYF TGTGCCAGCACCTATTCGACAGGGGTGTACGAGCAGTACTTC
- TRBJ2-1 TRBV21-1 - CASSKVVRPTEPNEQFF TGTGCCAGCAGCAAAGTGGTCCGGCCGACAGAGCCTAATGAGCAGTTCTTC
- TRBJ2-2 TRBV10-3 - CAIRADFSHTGELFF TGTGCCATCAGGGCCGACTTTTCCCACACCGGGGAGCTGTTTTTT
- TRBJ2-1 TRBV25-1 - CASSDSVDKADNEQFF TGTGCCAGCAGTGACTCCGTAGACAAGGCAGACAATGAGCAGTTCTTC
- TRBJ1-1 TRBV4-2 - CASSSHGAQTEAFF TGTGCCAGCAGTAGTCACGGGGCGCAAACTGAAGCTTTCTTT
- TRBJ2-1 TRBV3-1 - CASSQVRRGSFSSEQFF TGTGCCAGCAGCCAAGTACGACGGGGGAGTTTTAGTTCGGAGCAGTTCTTC
- TRBJ2-7 TRBV20-1 - CSAQDSIPQFDEQYF TGCAGTGCTCAGGATTCAATCCCACAGTTCGACGAGCAGTACTTC
- TRBJ1-5 TRBV19 - CASSIDIDSNQPQHF TGTGCCAGTAGTATAGATATCGATAGCAATCAGCCCCAGCATTTT
- TRBJ2-2 TRBV6-2/TRBV6-3 - CASNLSPNTGELFF TGTGCCAGCAACCTTAGTCCTAACACCGGGGAGCTGTTTTTT
TRBD1 TRBJ2-7 TRBV2 - CASSGAGTGVVEQYF TGTGCCAGCAGTGGAGCCGGGACAGGGGTTGTCGAGCAGTACTTC
- TRBJ2-3 TRBV6-1 - CASSRHRLGDTQYF TGTGCCAGCAGTCGCCATCGGTTGGGAGATACGCAGTATTTT
TRBD2 TRBJ2-3 TRBV7-8 few CASSLFGMGLAGDSDTQYF TGTGCCAGCAGCTTATTCGGTATGGGTCTAGCGGGAGATTCGGATACGCAGTATTTT
TRBD2 TRBJ2-1 TRBV27 - CASSPTAGGLSYNEQFF TGTGCCAGCAGTCCGACAGCGGGAGGGCTTTCCTACAATGAGCAGTTCTTC
TRBD1 TRBJ1-1 TRBV5-1 few CASSPGQGAEAFF TGCGCCAGCAGCCCAGGACAGGGGGCTGAAGCTTTCTTT
- TRBJ2-5 TRBV9 few CASSVGEETQYF TGTGCCAGCAGCGTCGGGGAAGAGACCCAGTACTTC
TRBD1 TRBJ2-5 TRBV3-1 - CASSQGPTGGRETQYF TGTGCCAGCAGCCAAGGTCCCACAGGGGGTCGGGAGACCCAGTACTTC
TRBD2 TRBJ2-5 TRBV7-9 - CASSLWASGEETQYF TGTGCCAGCAGCTTATGGGCTAGCGGAGAAGAGACCCAGTACTTC
- TRBJ1-2 TRBV13 - CASSSSWTFNLDHGYTF TGTGCCAGCAGCTCCAGCTGGACATTCAACTTGGACCATGGCTACACCTTC